Below, one TCR beta chain is given with its context. V lost 1 base and J 3 bases, leaving 10 bases between the germline ends. CDR1 and CDR2 from the germline V gene are SNHLY and FYNNEI. The CDR3 runs to 15 residues. This specimen belongs to a study of blood T cell repertoires in COVID-19. Study background: The cDNA or gDNA used as material had been derived from T cells, B-cell-depleted T cells, or PBMCs.

Residents of about two dozen US areas, aged 18 to 89 years, made up the participants. Clinical histories supplied by participants themselves formed the basis of cohort assignment. Per the authors' pipeline: From reference gene primer amplification, estimates of nucleated cell counts were derived. Repertoires were generated with immunoSEQ multiplex PCR, while TCRdb's copy carries only in-frame clones and drops some. V and J calls and clone size are given by that table; D and trimming were obtained from the DNA. The profile shows about 220,000 clones, 88% of them singletons. The TCR originated in a woman between 25 and 40 years old who had recovered from COVID-19. The chain carries TRBV2 and TRBJ2-1, with D possibly matching TRBD1 (6 bases). Sequencing input: PBMCs or T cells enriched from blood (not recorded which). CDR3 residues: CASSEEQGGYNEQFF. The CDR3 nucleotides read TGTGCCAGCAGTGAAGAACAGGGTGGCTACAATGAGCAGTTCTTC.